This entry lists 24 T cell receptor beta chains sequenced from one sample in a study of T-cell reconstitution after alpha-beta-depleted transplantation in children. Unique molecular identifiers were incorporated during preparation of the TCRbeta library. From the PCR reads, TCRdb called clonotypes with MiXCR, one entry per CDR3 protein. Of some 120,000 distinct CDR3 sequences in the sample, 10% are singletons; the top ten hold around 35%. The specimen comprised PBMCs, sampled before TCRalphabeta/CD19-depleted stem cell transplant. The receptors here all came from a boy aged 2-15 years with acute lymphoblastic leukemia, due to receive a stem cell transplant.

The J gene is TRBJ2-7, the V gene TRBV20-1; TRBD1 might be the D (6 bases). The V and J ends lost 5 bases and 2 bases respectively, with 16 bases between them. Germline CDR1 and CDR2: DFQATT and SNEGSKA (reference sequence). This CDR3 is 14 amino acids long. Here the CDR3 DNA reads TGCAGTGCTTCGTTGACAGGAGCTACCTACGAGCAGTACTTC. This codes for CSASLTGATYEQYF.

The chain joins TRBV12-3 or TRBV12-4 to TRBJ1-2, with D unresolved. V was pared by 5 bases and J by 1 base, with 14 bases between. The CDR3 has 15 amino acids. Here the CDR3 reads CASSPPAKHNYGYTF. The CDR3 DNA follows: TGTGCCAGCAGTCCCCCGGCCAAGCATAACTATGGCTACACCTTC.

The rearrangement links TRBV5-1 to TRBJ2-3; D gene uncertain. V gave up 2 bases and J gave up 0 bases, with 19 bases separating them. Looked up from germline, CDR1 is SGHRS and CDR2 is YFSETQ. The CDR3 is 18 amino acids. In DNA, the CDR3 is TGCGCCAGCAGCTTCGGCGACCTTAGATCTATTAGCACAGATACGCAGTATTTT. Its protein is CASSFGDLRSISTDTQYF. Full variable domain (missing parts from reference TRBV5-1 and TRBJ2-3): KAGVTQTPRYLIKTRGQQVTLSCSPISGHRSVSWYQQTPGQGLQFLFEYFSETQRNKGNFPGRFSGRQFSNSRSEMNVSTLELGDSALYLCASSFGDLRSISTDTQYFGPGTRLTVL.

The rearrangement joins TRBV28 to TRBJ2-3, with 9 positions matching TRBD2. CDR3 length equals 15 residues. The germline gives CDR1 MDHEN, CDR2 SYDVKM. Trimming cost V 2 bases and J 6 bases; bases outside gene matches: 6. CDR3 bases: TGTGCCAGCAGTTTACCCCTAGCGGGAAAGGATACGCAGTATTTT. Translated: CASSLPLAGKDTQYF. The full variable domain, completed using reference TRBV28 and TRBJ2-3, is DVKVTQSSRYLVKRTGEKVFLECVQDMDHENMFWYRQDPGLGLRLIYFSYDVKMKEKGDIPEGYSVSREKKERFSLILESASTNQTSMYLCASSLPLAGKDTQYFGPGTRLTVL.

This chain joins TRBV6-1 and TRBJ2-3, with D unresolved. The CDR3 covers 14 residues. The V gene lost 8 bases and the J gene lost 2 bases, with 14 bases spanning the gap. The germline gives CDR1 MNHNS, CDR2 SASEGT. CDR3 nucleotide sequence: TGTGCCAGCCGGCATAACTCCCCCACAGATACGCAGTATTTT. It encodes CASRHNSPTDTQYF.

As to this clonotype: This may arise from a read error, as a much more abundant clone is one base away. The chain uses TRBV6-1 and TRBJ2-7; TRBD2 agrees at 14 bases. The V gene end was trimmed by 7 bases and the J gene end by 6 bases; junction bases not matched to a gene: 11. CDR3 length: 16 amino acids. Germline CDR1 is MNHNS and CDR2 is SASEGT. The CDR3 DNA reads as TGTGCCAGCACCATCCGGACTAGCGGGAGGAAAAGCGAGCAGTACTTC. It is translated as CASTIRTSGRKSEQYF.

J is TRBJ2-7 and V is TRBV7-9; 7 nucleotides line up with TRBD1. Germline CDR1 SEHNR, CDR2 FQNEAQ (reference sequence). CDR3 length: 15 residues. V lost 5 bases and J lost 3; bases outside the gene matches: 10. CDR3 protein: CASSKPGQSNYEQYF. The CDR3 DNA reads as TGTGCCAGCAGCAAACCGGGACAGTCAAACTACGAGCAGTACTTC.

This rearrangement joins TRBV29-1 to TRBJ1-2; D unresolved. Germline V lookup: CDR1 SQVTM, CDR2 ANQGSEA. V lost 0 bases and J lost 2, with 10 bases in between. The CDR3 totals 14 residues. In nucleotides, the CDR3 is TGCAGCGTTGAAGATCGGTCCATCAACTATGGCTACACCTTC. Residues: CSVEDRSINYGYTF.

This clonotype was seen repeatedly, ten times or more. The chain recombines TRBV12-3 or TRBV12-4 with TRBJ1-5, with no clear D. Trimming took 1 base from V and 2 from J, leaving 12 bases between them. The CDR3 sequence is 16 residues long. The CDR3 coding sequence is TGTGCCAGCAGTTTAGGCGGTGGTGGAGGCAATCAGCCCCAGCATTTT. Translated: CASSLGGGGGNQPQHF.

This clonotype has at least ten counts. V and J are TRBV12-3 or TRBV12-4 and TRBJ1-1; 9 nucleotides align to TRBD1. Germline trimming cut 6 bases from V and 5 bases from J; bases unmatched to any gene: 10. CDR3 size: 15 residues. The DNA of the CDR3 is TGTGCCAGCAGACCCGCACAGGGGGCGCAGACTGAAGCTTTCTTT. The encoded protein is CASRPAQGAQTEAFF.

The chain couples TRBV20-1 to TRBJ2-4, with TRBD2 identical over 7 bases. Trimming removed 5 bases from V and 6 bases from J; junction bases left unmatched: 7. CDR3 length equals 13 residues. Germline CDR1 reads DFQATT; CDR2 reads SNEGSKA (reference sequence). The DNA of the CDR3 is TGCAGTGCTCCGATCCCGGGGGGAAACATTCAGTACTTC. Protein sequence: CSAPIPGGNIQYF.

This clonotype was seen a few times. The chain has TRBV29-1 and TRBJ2-1, with D tentatively TRBD1 (6 bases). Trimming pared 3 bases from V and 8 bases from J, leaving 11 bases between. Germline CDR1 is SQVTM and CDR2 is ANQGSEA. This CDR3 has 12 residues. CDR3 sequence (DNA): TGCAGCGTTGATCTTGGGGGCGATGAGCAGTTCTTC. It codes for CSVDLGGDEQFF.

This clonotype was picked up a small number of times. This chain joins TRBV10-3 and TRBJ2-7, with TRBD2 identical over 10 bases. CDR1 ENHRY and CDR2 SYGVKD come from the germline V gene. The CDR3 totals 14 residues. V dropped 10 bases and J dropped 7; count of bases not matched to a gene: 13. The CDR3, as DNA: TGTGCCACCGCTGTAGGACTAGCGGTTGGTGAGCAGTACTTC. Translation gives CATAVGLAVGEQYF.

This clonotype was seen at least ten times. V and J are TRBV24-1 and TRBJ2-7; TRBD2 matches at 7 bases. V lost 3 bases and J lost 7; bases outside the gene matches: 5. This CDR3 has 13 residues. Germline CDR1 reads KGHDR; CDR2 reads SFDVKD. CDR3 region: CATSDAWGGEQYF. The CDR3 region has the DNA TGTGCCACCAGTGATGCTTGGGGAGGGGAGCAGTACTTC.

This clonotype was seen only a few times. V gene TRBV10-3 combines with J gene TRBJ2-1; D is unclear. The CDR3 contains 11 residues. Germline CDR1 is ENHRY and CDR2 is SYGVKD. V was clipped by 4 bases and J by 6 bases, with 4 bases between them. This CDR3 reads CAISVTNEQFF. The CDR3 region has the DNA TGTGCCATCAGTGTTACCAATGAGCAGTTCTTC.

This clonotype was detected a few times. V is TRBV6-1 and J is TRBJ2-1; 8 bases are shared with TRBD1. Trimming at V came to 6 bases and at J to 7 bases, leaving 5 bases not matched to a gene. Germline lookup yields CDR1 MNHNS and CDR2 SASEGT. This CDR3 spans 13 amino acids. Here the CDR3 reads CASSGQGRNEQFF. In nucleotides, the CDR3 is TGTGCCAGCAGCGGACAGGGTAGGAATGAGCAGTTCTTC.

The chain uses TRBV6-5 and TRBJ2-3, with 7 nucleotides matching TRBD1. V was clipped by 2 bases and J by 0 bases; unmatched bases: 2. The germline CDR1 and CDR2 sequences are MNHEY and SVGAGI. This CDR3 spans 15 amino acids. The CDR3 protein is CASSYGTVSTDTQYF. CDR3 bases: TGTGCCAGCAGTTACGGGACAGTGAGCACAGATACGCAGTATTTT.

This clonotype came up a few times. This sequence joins TRBV20-1 and TRBJ2-1; perhaps TRBD1 as D (6 bases). Between the trimmed V and J ends, which lost 5 bases and 3 bases, there was a span of 14 bases. The V gene's germline CDR1 is DFQATT and CDR2 SNEGSKA (reference sequence). This CDR3 contains 14 residues. CDR3 DNA sequence: TGCAGTGCTGCTATTGGGGACAACTACAATGAGCAGTTCTTC. It codes for CSAAIGDNYNEQFF.

This clonotype was picked up a small number of times. This chain joins TRBV10-3 and TRBJ2-1, with a possible D match to TRBD1 (5 bases). The CDR3 length is 15 residues. Germline CDR1 is ENHRY and CDR2 is SYGVKD. The V and J ends lost 4 bases and 4 bases respectively, with 14 bases between them. This CDR3 reads CAISAGQGPYNEQFF. Here the CDR3 DNA reads TGTGCCATCAGTGCGGGTCAGGGCCCGTACAATGAGCAGTTCTTC.

At least ten counts were recorded for this clonotype. The V gene is TRBV5-6, the J gene TRBJ2-7; the match to TRBD1 covers 7 bases. CDR3 size: 16 residues. Germline loops: CDR1 SGHDT, CDR2 YYEEEE. Germline trimming cut 4 bases from V and 3 bases from J; bases unmatched to any gene: 13. The CDR3 region has the DNA TGTGCCAGCAGCGGGGGACAGTCTAAGATTCTCTACGAGCAGTACTTC. It yields the protein CASSGGQSKILYEQYF.

This clonotype was seen more than once but under ten times. The CDR3 sequence is CASRVDRGAYGYTF. CDR3 in DNA: TGCGCCAGCAGGGTGGACAGGGGCGCCTATGGCTACACCTTC. This chain connects TRBV5-1 to TRBJ1-2; 9 bases align to TRBD1. The CDR3 runs 14 residues. CDR1 and CDR2 from the germline V gene are SGHRS and YFSETQ. Unmatched junction bases numbered 6, after V lost 5 bases and J lost 4 bases.

This clonotype has just a few counts. The chain uses TRBV29-1 and TRBJ2-1; TRBD1 or TRBD2 may be the D gene (5 bases each). The CDR3 is 18 residues long. V lost 6 bases, J lost 8 bases, and 32 bases lay in between. CDR1 is SQVTM and CDR2 is ANQGSEA in the germline V gene. CDR3 coding DNA: TGCAGCGTCCCAAGGGTGTTGATGGGACCCAGAATTTTAGATGAGCAGTTCTTC. Translating gives CSVPRVLMGPRILDEQFF.

This clonotype showed up many times. The rearrangement joins TRBV7-9 to TRBJ1-5; D is ambiguous. The CDR3 loop spans 15 amino acids. Germline CDR1 reads SEHNR; CDR2 reads FQNEAQ (reference sequence). Trimming removed 5 bases at V and 4 bases at J, with 15 bases between. The CDR3 DNA reads as TGTGCCAGCAGCATGGCGGGCGGATTAAATCAGCCCCAGCATTTT. Translating it yields CASSMAGGLNQPQHF.

The rearrangement uses TRBV18 and TRBJ1-1; D not certain. The CDR3 is made up of 13 amino acids. The germline V and J ends were trimmed by 5 bases and 6 bases, with 13 bases remaining between them. Germline CDR1 and CDR2: KGHSH and LQKENI. The CDR3 DNA is TGTGCCAGCTCATCACAAGGGAAAGCTGAAGCTTTCTTT. Its protein product is CASSSQGKAEAFF.